One and the same sample provided the 12 T cell receptor beta chains below, sequenced in a study of OX40 agonist ivuxolimab in advanced cancers. Library preparation employed the immunoSEQ multiplex PCR assay. TCRdb took this table from immuneACCESS and kept in-frame rearrangements with V and J called. Such tables lack part of the clones; where checked against another copy, unresolved V genes explain under half of the gap, and the rest is unexplained. The sample table shows 50,000 to 65,000 clones, and approximately 90% are seen once. The ten largest account for 8.7% of the sample. The sample in question was CD4+ or CD8+ T cells sorted from blood, obtained in a trial of the OX40 agonist ivuxolimab. These receptors all come from an adult with an advanced solid tumor such as melanoma, head and neck, liver or kidney cancer.

The gene calls are TRBV14 and TRBJ2-2; 14 bases are a match to TRBD2. This CDR3 spans 20 amino acids. Germline CDR1 SGHDN, CDR2 FVKESK. With 1 base clipped from V and 3 bases from J, the junction kept 10 bases outside the gene matches. The CDR3 loop is CASSQAPGLAGVWDTGELFF. CDR3 coding DNA: TGTGCCAGCAGCCAAGCGCCGGGACTAGCGGGGGTCTGGGACACCGGGGAGCTGTTTTTT.

The chain joins TRBV2 to TRBJ2-5; 7 nucleotides match TRBD2. The CDR3 totals 16 residues. V gave up 1 base and J gave up 5 bases; unmatched junction bases: 10. CDR1 and CDR2 (germline): SNHLY, FYNNEI. DNA of the CDR3: TGTGCCAGCAGTGAAGGTTTGACTAGCTACGGCGAGACCCAGTACTTC. Protein sequence: CASSEGLTSYGETQYF.

CDR3 DNA sequence: TGTGCCAGTACAGGCATCTCCTACAATGAGCAGTTCTTC. The encoded protein is CASTGISYNEQFF. V usage is TRBV19 and J usage is TRBJ2-1; D is unclear. The CDR3 loop spans 13 amino acids. The V gene lost 7 bases and the J gene lost 0 bases, with 7 bases spanning the gap. CDR1 is LNHDA and CDR2 is SQIVND in the germline V gene (reference sequence).

The chain uses TRBV4-1 and TRBJ1-2, with D tentatively TRBD1 (6 bases). This CDR3 is built from 15 residues. Per the germline V gene, CDR1 is MGHRA and CDR2 is YSYEKL. Trimming shortened V by 3 bases and J by 4 bases, and 15 bases separated the two germline ends. The CDR3 loop reads CASSQPYTGFYGYTF. The CDR3 DNA follows: TGCGCCAGCAGCCAGCCTTACACAGGGTTCTATGGCTACACCTTC.

The chain couples TRBV7-8 to TRBJ1-2; no clear D gene. CDR3 length: 15 amino acids. Germline CDR1 reads SGHVS; CDR2 reads FQNEAQ. V lost 5 bases to trimming and J lost 10 bases, with 23 bases between them. CDR3 residues: CASSREAPGLRDYTF. As DNA, the CDR3 is TGTGCCAGCAGCCGAGAGGCTCCTGGGTTGCGTGACTACACCTTC.

The V call is TRBV7-2, the J call TRBJ2-3; 14 nucleotides match TRBD2. The CDR3 spans 16 residues. From germline, CDR1 is SGHTA and CDR2 FQGNSA. J was trimmed by 4 bases and V by 3 bases; bases with no gene match: 3. The CDR3 loop is CASSFPGLAGADTQYF. Written as DNA, the CDR3 is TGTGCCAGCAGCTTTCCGGGACTAGCGGGAGCAGATACGCAGTATTTT.

This sequence joins TRBV27 and TRBJ2-2; D possibly corresponds to TRBD1 (6 bases). The V gene lost 6 bases and the J gene lost 4 bases, with 12 bases spanning the gap. The CDR3 runs 14 residues. Germline V CDR1 and CDR2: MNHEY, SMNVEV (reference sequence). CDR3 bases: TGTGCCAGCAGAACCGGGACACTCACCGGGGAGCTGTTTTTT. Translated, it gives CASRTGTLTGELFF.

This chain uses TRBV6-5 with TRBJ2-7; 7 bases agree with TRBD1. The germline gives CDR1 MNHEY, CDR2 SVGAGI. Trimming removed 6 bases from V and 3 bases from J; junction bases left unmatched: 5. This CDR3 has 13 amino acids. The CDR3 DNA reads as TGTGCCAGCAGCGACACAGGGGTCTACGAGCAGTACTTC. It is translated as CASSDTGVYEQYF.

This chain uses TRBV7-9 with TRBJ1-1; D is uncertain. CDR3 size: 14 residues. The V gene lost 7 bases and the J gene lost 1 base, with 13 bases spanning the gap. Germline V gives CDR1 SEHNR, CDR2 FQNEAQ (reference sequence). The CDR3 sequence is CASTHGPPNTEAFF. The DNA of the CDR3 is TGTGCCAGCACCCACGGACCACCGAACACTGAAGCTTTCTTT.

The chain carries TRBV11-3 and TRBJ2-2; D perhaps matches TRBD2 (5 bases). The length of the CDR3 is 18 residues. Germline V gives CDR1 SGHNT, CDR2 YENEEA. V was pared by 1 base and J by 5 bases, with 20 bases between. For the CDR3, the DNA is TGTGCCAGCAGCTTAGGGGGTGACGGACTCGGTGGGACCGGGGAGCTGTTTTTT. Protein: CASSLGGDGLGGTGELFF. Together with reference TRBV11-3 and TRBJ2-2, the CDR3 gives the full variable domain: EAGVVQSPRYKIIEKKQPVAFWCNPISGHNTLYWYLQNLGQGPELLIRYENEEAVDDSQLPKDRFSAERLKGVDSTLKIQPAELGDSAVYLCASSLGGDGLGGTGELFFGEGSRLTVL.

Notes on this clone: The same CDR3 arises from other DNA sequences in this sample as well. This chain uses TRBV9 with TRBJ2-3; D is unresolved. Germline-derived CDR1 and CDR2 are SGDLS and YYNGEE. Trimming left V 0 bases short and J 3 bases short, with 5 bases between. This CDR3 has 13 amino acids. The CDR3 nucleotides read TGTGCCAGCAGCGTAGGTGGAACAGATACGCAGTATTTT. Its translation: CASSVGGTDTQYF. Filled out from reference TRBV9 and TRBJ2-3, the complete variable domain reads DSGVTQTPKHLITATGQRVTLRCSPRSGDLSVYWYQQSLDQGLQFLIQYYNGEERAKGNILERFSAQQFPDLHSELNLSSLELGDSALYFCASSVGGTDTQYFGPGTRLTVL.

The chain combines TRBV4-3 with TRBJ2-7; 8 bases match TRBD1. After removal of 1 base from V and 5 bases from J, the junction contained 7 bases not matched to a gene. The CDR3 has 15 residues. Germline values: CDR1 LGHNA, CDR2 YSLEER. As DNA, the CDR3 is TGCGCCAGCAGCCAAGTAACAGGGGGGAAGAACGAGCAGTACTTC. The encoded protein is CASSQVTGGKNEQYF.